The entry that follows covers one T cell receptor (beta chain) sequence. This specimen belongs to a study of blood T cell repertoires in COVID-19. Sequenced by immunoSEQ multiplex PCR; TCRdb stores in-frame clones only, minus some. Of fewer than 400,000 clones in the sample, around nine tenths were seen once. Unmatched junction bases numbered 3, after V lost 4 bases and J lost 4 bases. CDR3 size: 15 residues. Germline-derived CDR1 and CDR2 are LGHDT and YNNKEL (reference sequence). The TCR originated in a man aged 25-45 years who had recovered from COVID-19. The chain combines TRBV3-1 (or the pseudogene TRBV3-2) with TRBJ2-1, with 11 bases fitting TRBD2. Input material: PBMCs or T cells enriched from blood (not recorded which). The CDR3 reads CASSRRTSGYNEQFF. The CDR3 nucleotides read TGTGCCAGCAGCCGACGGACTAGCGGGTACAATGAGCAGTTCTTC.